Listed below are T cell receptor beta chains from one sample, sequenced in a study of beta chain features in type 1 diabetes. Sequencing was performed with immunoSEQ multiplex PCR; in TCRdb, only in-frame clones are kept and a portion is missing. The sample has more than 300,000 clones, about 12% seen once. The sample was naive CD4+ T cells from blood. All receptors come from a young man in good health. Both conserved end residues are part of each CDR3. The order of the fields is CDR3 DNA, CDR3 protein, V gene, J gene, D gene, clone size. A D gene is named only where the DNA matches it firmly. Clone size is not always given. Where it is, it says once, few, many or a class for expanded clones.

DNA: TGTGCCTGGAGCCTGACAGGGGCTGGAAACACCATATATTTT
CDR3: CAWSLTGAGNTIYF
V: TRBV30
J: TRBJ1-3
D: TRBD1
size: few

DNA: TGCACCTCTTCCGTGGGGCTTGAGACCCAGTACTTC
CDR3: CTSSVGLETQYF
V: TRBV29-1
J: TRBJ2-5
D: .
size: many

DNA: TGTGCCAGCAGGGGATTTGGACAGAGGAACACTGAAGCTTTCTTT
CDR3: CASRGFGQRNTEAFF
V: TRBV28
J: TRBJ1-1
D: .
size: .

DNA: TGCAGCGTTGTCCGGGACAGGGCTGATGAAAAACTGTTTTTT
CDR3: CSVVRDRADEKLFF
V: TRBV29-1
J: TRBJ1-4
D: TRBD1
size: few

DNA: TGTGCCAGCAGCGTAGCTCCAGGGGTGGGGCAGTTCTTC
CDR3: CASSVAPGVGQFF
V: TRBV9
J: TRBJ2-1
D: .
size: .

DNA: TGCGCCAGCAGCGCGGAAAACATTCAGTACTTC
CDR3: CASSAENIQYF
V: TRBV5-1
J: TRBJ2-4
D: .
size: many

DNA: TGTGCCTGGACCCCAGGGGCCGCCCTGAGCTACACCTTC
CDR3: CAWTPGAALSYTF
V: TRBV30
J: TRBJ1-2
D: .
size: .

DNA: TGCGCCAGCAGCTCGGGGTACACCGAGCAGTACTTC
CDR3: CASSSGYTEQYF
V: TRBV5-1
J: TRBJ2-7
D: .
size: few

DNA: TGTGCCACCAGCAGAGTTGACAGGGAAGTCCAGCCCCAGCATTTT
CDR3: CATSRVDREVQPQHF
V: TRBV15
J: TRBJ1-5
D: TRBD1
size: few

DNA: TGCGCCAGCAGCCAAGTCGATGGGCGTCTCAATCAGCCCCAGCATTTT
CDR3: CASSQVDGRLNQPQHF
V: TRBV4-1
J: TRBJ1-5
D: .
size: few

DNA: TGTGCCAGCAGCTTAATGGGACATTCCGCCTACGAGCAGTACTTC
CDR3: CASSLMGHSAYEQYF
V: TRBV7-3
J: TRBJ2-7
D: .
size: .

DNA: TGTGCCAGCAGCTTCGGCAATGAGCAGTTCTTC
CDR3: CASSFGNEQFF
V: TRBV7-9
J: TRBJ2-1
D: .
size: .

DNA: TGTGCCAGCAGTCCCGACAGGGGCGTCGGGAACACTGAAGCTTTCTTT
CDR3: CASSPDRGVGNTEAFF
V: TRBV6-6
J: TRBJ1-1
D: TRBD1
size: few

DNA: TGCGCCAGCAGCCCAACTGGGACAGGGTTGCTCTATGGCTACACCTTC
CDR3: CASSPTGTGLLYGYTF
V: TRBV4-3
J: TRBJ1-2
D: TRBD1
size: few

DNA: TGCGCCAGCAGCCAAGATCCCGCGACAGGGAATGAGCAGTTCTTC
CDR3: CASSQDPATGNEQFF
V: TRBV11-2
J: TRBJ2-1
D: TRBD1
size: few

DNA: TGTGCCAGCAGCAGGGACAGTCCCTACGAGCAGTACTTC
CDR3: CASSRDSPYEQYF
V: TRBV28
J: TRBJ2-7
D: TRBD1
size: .

DNA: TGTGCCTGGAGTGTATCAGGGCTCTACAATGAGCAGTTCTTC
CDR3: CAWSVSGLYNEQFF
V: TRBV30
J: TRBJ2-1
D: .
size: few

DNA: TGTGCCAGCAGCTCCAGGACAGGGGCCACCCAAGAGACCCAGTACTTC
CDR3: CASSSRTGATQETQYF
V: TRBV7-2
J: TRBJ2-5
D: TRBD1
size: few

DNA: TGTGCCAGCAGCTTCCAACAGTCCCTCCCGGCGACTTTC
CDR3: CASSFQQSLPATF
V: TRBV7-9
J: TRBJ2-6
D: .
size: .

DNA: TGCGCCAGCAGCTACACAGGGGGCAGCAATCAGCCCCAGCATTTT
CDR3: CASSYTGGSNQPQHF
V: TRBV4-3
J: TRBJ1-5
D: TRBD1
size: few

DNA: TGTGCCAGCAGCCTGCGACGGGAGCCAGGGACCCAGTACTTC
CDR3: CASSLRREPGTQYF
V: TRBV14
J: TRBJ2-5
D: .
size: many

DNA: TGTGCCAGCGGAGCGGGGGGGACAGATACGCAGTATTTT
CDR3: CASGAGGTDTQYF
V: TRBV7-9
J: TRBJ2-3
D: TRBD2
size: few

DNA: TGTGCCAGCACCATGGGTGGGGGGGCTTACGAGACCCAGTACTTC
CDR3: CASTMGGGAYETQYF
V: TRBV7-2
J: TRBJ2-5
D: .
size: few

DNA: TGTGCCAGCAGCTTACCGACAGGAGCCTACGAGCAGTACTTC
CDR3: CASSLPTGAYEQYF
V: TRBV7-8
J: TRBJ2-7
D: .
size: few

DNA: TGTGCCACCAGCAGAGATCGTGGGGGGCCGGGGGGCACTGAAGCTTTCTTT
CDR3: CATSRDRGGPGGTEAFF
V: TRBV15
J: TRBJ1-1
D: .
size: .

DNA: TGTGCCAGCTCTGGTAGGGCGGGAAGAACCAATGAGCAGTTCTTC
CDR3: CASSGRAGRTNEQFF
V: TRBV7-8
J: TRBJ2-1
D: .
size: few